Listed here are 8 T cell receptor beta chains from one sample, sequenced in a study of post-analysis software for immune sequencing data. Study-wide results and limits: Four to six TRBV segments appeared more often in patients than in controls, and TRBV5-6, TRBV5-1 and TRBV20-1 were among these.

TCR beta libraries were prepared from cDNA with unique molecular identifiers. TCRdb passed the PCR reads through MiXCR, listing each CDR3 protein once. This sample has around 190,000 distinct CDR3 sequences, with roughly 28% found just once. No cognate antigen is known for these TCRs. Sequences were obtained from blood. These receptors were obtained from a girl aged 2-17 years with multiple sclerosis.

Turning to this clonotype: A much larger clone differs from this one at a single base, so this may be a read error. The CDR3 DNA reads TGCGCCAGCCGGGCTGGGGAATCTAGCACAGATGCGCAGTATTTT. Residues: CASRAGESSTDAQYF. The chain links TRBV5-1 to TRBJ2-3, with D perhaps TRBD2 (5 bases). The CDR3 has 15 residues. The germline V gene encodes CDR1 SGHRS and CDR2 YFSETQ.

This clonotype was seen repeatedly, ten times or more. The J gene is TRBJ2-7, the V gene TRBV30; 10 nucleotides agree with TRBD1. This CDR3 is built from 13 residues. Looked up from germline, CDR1 is GTSNPN and CDR2 is SVGIG (reference sequence). V was pared by 3 bases and J by 5 bases, with 4 bases of the junction left unmatched. CDR3 in amino acids: CAWSRTGGHEQYF. CDR3 bases: TGTGCCTGGAGCCGGACAGGGGGTCACGAGCAGTACTTC.

The table lists this clonotype with a count of one. A read error is possible here, since a much larger clone lies one base away. The chain carries TRBV5-1 and TRBJ2-1; D is perhaps TRBD1 or TRBD2 (5 bases each). The CDR3 is made up of 16 amino acids. Between the trimmed V and J ends, which lost 3 bases and 7 bases, there was a span of 20 bases. Germline CDR1 and CDR2: SGHRS and YFSETQ. The DNA of the CDR3 is TGCGCCAGCAGCTCGGAGGTGGGGGTTTCGGGGAATGAGCAGTTCTTC. The encoded protein is CASSSEVGVSGNEQFF.

Comments on this clonotype: The junction departs from germline at one end; a sequencing error may be responsible. The chain combines TRBV3-1 with TRBJ2-1; maybe TRBD2 (5 bases). This CDR3 is built from 14 residues. Germline loops: CDR1 LGHDT, CDR2 YNNKEL (reference sequence). In nucleotides, the CDR3 is TGTGCCGGCAGCCAAGACTACCGTTACAATGAGCAGTTCTTC. This translates into CAGSQDYRYNEQFF.

This clonotype was found a few times. The V and J genes are TRBV5-1 and TRBJ2-3; 10 nucleotides align to TRBD2. The CDR3 is made up of 17 amino acids. Germline V CDR1 and CDR2: SGHRS, YFSETQ. Germline trimming cut 2 bases from V and 4 bases from J; bases unmatched to any gene: 10. The CDR3 loop reads CASSLDPSGGISDTQYF. Here the CDR3 DNA reads TGCGCCAGCAGCTTAGATCCTAGCGGGGGAATTTCAGATACGCAGTATTTT.

V usage is TRBV30 and J usage is TRBJ1-5; D uncertain. Trimming shortened V by 1 base and J by 1 base, and 8 bases separated the two germline ends. The CDR3 sequence is 14 residues long. Germline V gene sequence: CDR1 GTSNPN, CDR2 SVGIG (reference sequence). The CDR3 sequence is CAWSEWASNQPQHF. In DNA, the CDR3 is TGTGCCTGGAGTGAGTGGGCAAGCAATCAGCCCCAGCATTTT.

This rearrangement joins TRBV25-1 to TRBJ2-1; either TRBD1 or TRBD2 may fit D (5 bases each). There are 15 residues in the CDR3. The germline V gene encodes CDR1 MGHDK and CDR2 SYGVNS. The CDR3 reads CVTSPLVGPGDEQFF. CDR3 DNA sequence: TGTGTCACCTCGCCCCTGGTGGGACCGGGCGATGAGCAGTTCTTC.

To note about this clonotype: Sequence at one end of the junction differs from germline and may be a read error. The CDR3 bases are TGCACCAGCAGCTTCCTAGCGGGAGGCCGCTACGAGCAGTACTTC. This codes for CTSSFLAGGRYEQYF. The chain has TRBV5-1 and TRBJ2-7, with TRBD2 matching 11 bases. Per the germline V gene, CDR1 is SGHRS and CDR2 is YFSETQ. The CDR3 runs 15 residues.